The next 22 T cell receptor beta chains were all read from a single sample in a study of beta chain features in type 1 diabetes. The sequenced template was cDNA made from the entire isolated RNA. Sequenced by immunoSEQ multiplex PCR; TCRdb stores in-frame clones only, minus some. The table has some 270,000 clones, roughly 8% seen once. The specimen sequenced was central memory CD4+ T cells from blood. These receptors were taken from a woman aged 18 to 35 in good health.

This clone was recorded many times. The gene calls are TRBV11-2 and TRBJ2-1; the D is unclear. This CDR3 comprises 13 residues. CDR1 is SGHAT and CDR2 is FQNNGV in the germline V gene. V lost 3 bases to trimming and J lost 5 bases, with 8 bases between them. In DNA, the CDR3 is TGTGCCAGCAGCTTCGAGCCTCACAATGAGCAGTTCTTC. This codes for CASSFEPHNEQFF.

In this sample, this clone turned up many times. CDR3 sequence reads: CSVGVGPPSGANVLTF. The CDR3 region has the DNA TGCAGCGTTGGGGTGGGGCCTCCCTCTGGGGCCAACGTCCTGACTTTC. V and J are TRBV29-1 and TRBJ2-6; weak D call: TRBD1 (5 bases). Trimming removed 4 bases from V and 0 bases from J, with 13 bases in between. Germline loops: CDR1 SQVTM, CDR2 ANQGSEA. This CDR3 contains 16 residues.

This clone was counted many times. The rearrangement uses TRBV9 and TRBJ2-1, with 8 bases fitting TRBD1. J was trimmed by 11 bases and V by 2 bases; bases with no gene match: 3. The CDR3 is 12 amino acids. Germline CDR1 SGDLS, CDR2 YYNGEE. CDR3 protein: CASSVSGGKQFF. For the CDR3, the DNA is TGTGCCAGCAGCGTTTCAGGGGGCAAGCAGTTCTTC. The whole variable domain, filled in from reference TRBV9 and TRBJ2-1, reads DSGVTQTPKHLITATGQRVTLRCSPRSGDLSVYWYQQSLDQGLQFLIQYYNGEERAKGNILERFSAQQFPDLHSELNLSSLELGDSALYFCASSVSGGKQFFGPGTRLTVL.

This clone came up a few times. This chain connects TRBV18 to TRBJ1-5; D not resolved. From germline, CDR1 is KGHSH and CDR2 LQKENI. Trimming pared 2 bases from V and 7 bases from J, leaving 27 bases between. This CDR3 comprises 19 residues. CDR3 loop: CASSPGTTINRVTGQPQHF. The CDR3 DNA reads as TGTGCCAGCTCACCAGGAACGACCATTAATCGGGTTACGGGACAGCCCCAGCATTTT.

This clone was detected ten times or more. The gene calls are TRBV7-2 and TRBJ1-5; a possible D gene is TRBD1 (5 bases). CDR3 length: 13 amino acids. With 4 bases removed from V and 5 bases from J, the gap between germline ends came to 9 bases. Germline V gene lookup returns CDR1 SGHTA and CDR2 FQGNSA. CDR3 bases: TGTGCCAGCAGCTGGGACGGGGATCAGCCCCAGCATTTT. It translates to CASSWDGDQPQHF.

The genes are TRBV11-3 and TRBJ1-1; D gene unclear. V was shortened by 5 bases and J by 1 base, with 8 bases between the two germline ends. This CDR3 spans 13 amino acids. The germline CDR1 and CDR2 sequences are SGHNT and YENEEA. CDR3 DNA: TGTGCCAGCAGCAATACACAGAACACTGAAGCTTTCTTT. It is translated as CASSNTQNTEAFF. The whole variable domain, remainder taken from reference TRBV11-3 and TRBJ1-1, is EAGVVQSPRYKIIEKKQPVAFWCNPISGHNTLYWYLQNLGQGPELLIRYENEEAVDDSQLPKDRFSAERLKGVDSTLKIQPAELGDSAVYLCASSNTQNTEAFFGQGTRLTVV.

This clone was counted ten times or more. The rearrangement uses TRBV28 and TRBJ2-3, with 7 positions matching TRBD2. V lost 6 bases, J lost 0 bases, and 6 bases stayed unmatched. CDR3 size: 15 residues. Germline CDR1 reads MDHEN; CDR2 reads SYDVKM. The CDR3 coding sequence is TGTGCCAGCAGAGGGACTACGGCTAGCACAGATACGCAGTATTTT. Residues: CASRGTTASTDTQYF.

This chain's CDR3 is CASSPTVDQPQHF. Here the CDR3 DNA reads TGCGCCAGCAGCCCGACGGTTGATCAGCCCCAGCATTTT. The rearrangement uses TRBV5-1 and TRBJ1-5; D not certain. CDR1 SGHRS and CDR2 YFSETQ come from the germline V gene. The CDR3 is 13 amino acids. Trimming removed 4 bases from V and 5 bases from J, with 10 bases in between.

The chain joins TRBV7-9 to TRBJ1-1; D gene unclear. This CDR3 comprises 12 residues. V lost 1 base to trimming and J lost 9 bases, with 9 bases between them. Germline assignment: CDR1 SEHNR and CDR2 FQNEAQ (reference sequence). Here the CDR3 reads CASSLEDGKAFF. In nucleotides, the CDR3 is TGTGCCAGCAGCTTAGAAGATGGGAAAGCTTTCTTT. The full variable domain, its missing parts supplied by reference TRBV7-9 and TRBJ1-1, is DTGVSQNPRHKITKRGQNVTFRCDPISEHNRLYWYRQTLGQGPEFLTYFQNEAQLEKSRLLSDRFSAERPKGSFSTLEIQRTEQGDSAMYLCASSLEDGKAFFGQGTRLTVV.

This clone has a handful of counts. The V and J genes are TRBV7-6 and TRBJ2-3; no firm D call. V lost 3 bases, J lost 6 bases, and 7 bases lay in between. CDR1 and CDR2 (germline): SGHVS, FNYEAQ. This CDR3 contains 12 residues. The CDR3 bases are TGTGCCAGCAGCTTCCGGCGTGATACGCAGTATTTT. Translated: CASSFRRDTQYF.

The chain employs TRBV30 and TRBJ1-2, with 8 bases fitting TRBD1. The CDR3 consists of 13 residues. With V trimmed by 3 bases and J by 7 bases, 7 bases remained unmatched. CDR1 and CDR2 from the germline V gene are GTSNPN and SVGIG (reference sequence). CDR3 loop: CAWRQGASGGYTF. CDR3 DNA sequence: TGTGCCTGGAGGCAGGGGGCGTCCGGTGGCTACACCTTC.

This sequence joins TRBV11-2 and TRBJ2-2; 11 nucleotides line up with TRBD1. With V trimmed by 5 bases and J by 4 bases, 9 bases remained unmatched. Germline CDR1 is SGHAT and CDR2 is FQNNGV. The CDR3 spans 17 residues. The CDR3 here is CASSPLYGTGGTGELFF. CDR3 DNA: TGTGCCAGCAGCCCTCTTTATGGGACAGGGGGCACCGGGGAGCTGTTTTTT.

This clone occurred a few times. The rearrangement joins TRBV9 to TRBJ1-5; tentatively, D is TRBD1 (6 bases). The CDR3 length is 15 residues. CDR1 is SGDLS and CDR2 is YYNGEE in the germline V gene. Trimming took 2 bases from V and 1 from J, leaving 10 bases between them. The CDR3 here is CASSVEGGSNQPQHF. CDR3 sequence (DNA): TGTGCCAGCAGCGTTGAGGGGGGCAGCAATCAGCCCCAGCATTTT. Combining the CDR3 with reference TRBV9 and TRBJ1-5 gives the whole variable domain DSGVTQTPKHLITATGQRVTLRCSPRSGDLSVYWYQQSLDQGLQFLIQYYNGEERAKGNILERFSAQQFPDLHSELNLSSLELGDSALYFCASSVEGGSNQPQHFGDGTRLSIL.

There are a few counts of this clone. The CDR3 DNA reads TGTAAAGGCGACGAGCAGTACGTC. Translated, it gives CKGDEQYV. V and J are TRBV28 and TRBJ2-7, with unresolved D. Germline lookup yields CDR1 MDHEN and CDR2 SYDVKM. This CDR3 is 8 amino acids long.

This clone was seen more than once but under ten times. The chain couples TRBV23-1 to TRBJ2-7; TRBD1 aligns across 9 bases. TRBV23-1 is an open reading frame whose function is uncertain. With V trimmed by 4 bases and J by 5 bases, 15 bases remained unmatched. The CDR3 sequence is 17 residues long. DNA of the CDR3: TGCGCCAGCAGTCCGAGGATGCCCCGGGACAGGGCCCACGAGCAGTACGTC. It encodes CASSPRMPRDRAHEQYV.

This clone has just a few counts. The genes are TRBV4-3 and TRBJ1-4; TRBD1 might be the D (5 bases). CDR1 LGHNA and CDR2 YSLEER come from the germline V gene. This CDR3 has 16 amino acids. V was cut by 1 base and J by 11 bases, with 20 bases left in between. This CDR3 reads CASSQAAGGSYRKLFF. Here the CDR3 DNA reads TGCGCCAGCAGCCAAGCTGCCGGGGGGTCTTATAGGAAACTGTTTTTT.

The table lists this clone with a few counts. V usage is TRBV5-6 and J usage is TRBJ2-2; 10 nucleotides match TRBD1. The CDR3 sequence is 16 residues long. J gave up 4 bases and V 1 base, and 4 bases lay outside the gene matches. Per germline, CDR1 SGHDT and CDR2 YYEEEE. The CDR3 DNA reads TGTGCCAGCAGCTTGATCTGGACAGGGGGCACCGGGGAGCTGTTTTTT. Translating it yields CASSLIWTGGTGELFF.

This rearrangement joins TRBV6-6 to TRBJ2-1, with TRBD1 as a possible D gene (5 bases). Germline CDR1 is MNHNY and CDR2 is SVGAGI (reference sequence). The CDR3 loop spans 14 amino acids. Trimming took 6 bases from V and 8 from J, leaving 17 bases between them. This CDR3 is CASRGAERRDEQFF. CDR3 DNA sequence: TGTGCCAGCAGAGGGGCGGAGCGAAGGGATGAGCAGTTCTTC.

This clone came up a few times. The rearrangement joins TRBV5-1 to TRBJ2-5; 8 bases map to TRBD1. Looked up from germline, CDR1 is SGHRS and CDR2 is YFSETQ. V trimming: 4 bases; J trimming: 5 bases; junction bases outside the gene matches: 13. The CDR3 contains 16 residues. The CDR3 sequence: CASSPSQGAGKETQYF. The CDR3 region has the DNA TGCGCCAGCAGCCCATCGCAGGGGGCGGGGAAGGAGACCCAGTACTTC.

This clone showed up many times. The rearrangement joins TRBV4-1 to TRBJ1-4; 7 bases match TRBD1. This CDR3 is 13 amino acids long. Germline CDR1 is MGHRA and CDR2 is YSYEKL. Trimming took 5 bases from V and 5 from J; bases not matched to a gene: 2. In DNA form, the CDR3 reads TGCGCCAGCAGCTCAGGGGGAAATGAAAAACTGTTTTTT. It encodes CASSSGGNEKLFF.

This clone has ten or more counts. The J gene is TRBJ2-7, the V gene TRBV2, with 8 bases fitting TRBD1. The V gene end was trimmed by 2 bases and the J gene end by 3 bases; junction bases not matched to a gene: 3. The CDR3 is 14 amino acids. Germline CDR1 reads SNHLY; CDR2 reads FYNNEI. Here the CDR3 DNA reads TGTGCCAGCAGTGAACAGGGGGCCAGCTACGAGCAGTACTTC. Amino acids: CASSEQGASYEQYF. The full variable domain, rest sourced from reference TRBV2 and TRBJ2-7, is EPEVTQTPSHQVTQMGQEVILRCVPISNHLYFYWYRQILGQKVEFLVSFYNNEISEKSEIFDDQFSVERPDGSNFTLKIRSTKLEDSAMYFCASSEQGASYEQYFGPGTRLTVT.

The rearrangement uses TRBV6-5 and TRBJ1-5, with D hard to call. The CDR3 has 13 amino acids. CDR1 MNHEY and CDR2 SVGAGI come from the germline V gene. V lost 10 bases and J 2 bases, leaving 12 bases between the germline ends. As DNA, the CDR3 is TGTGCCACCCGAGGGAGCGGCAATCAGCCCCAGCATTTT. Its translation is CATRGSGNQPQHF.